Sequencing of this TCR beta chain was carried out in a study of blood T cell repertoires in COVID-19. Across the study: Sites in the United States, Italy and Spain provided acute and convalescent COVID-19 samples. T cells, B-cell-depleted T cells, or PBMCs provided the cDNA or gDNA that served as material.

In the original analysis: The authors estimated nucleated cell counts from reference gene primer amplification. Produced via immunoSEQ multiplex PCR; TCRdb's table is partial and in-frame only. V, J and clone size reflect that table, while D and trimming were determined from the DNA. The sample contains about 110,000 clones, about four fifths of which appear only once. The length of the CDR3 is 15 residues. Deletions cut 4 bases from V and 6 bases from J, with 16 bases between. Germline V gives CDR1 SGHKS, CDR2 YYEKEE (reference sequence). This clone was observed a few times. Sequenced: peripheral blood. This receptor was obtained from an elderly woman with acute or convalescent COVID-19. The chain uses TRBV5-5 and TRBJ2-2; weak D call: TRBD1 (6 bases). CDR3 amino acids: CASSERAGAPGELFF. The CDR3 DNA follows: TGTGCCAGCAGCGAAAGGGCAGGGGCTCCCGGGGAGCTGTTTTTT. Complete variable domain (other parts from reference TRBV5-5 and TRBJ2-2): DAGVTQSPTHLIKTRGQQVTLRCSPISGHKSVSWYQQVLGQGPQFIFQYYEKEERGRGNFPDRFSARQFPNYSSELNVNALLLGDSALYLCASSERAGAPGELFFGEGSRLTVL.